This entry lists 23 T cell receptor beta chains sequenced from one sample in a study of blood T cell repertoires in COVID-19. Here immunoSEQ multiplex PCR was the method, and the copy in TCRdb shows in-frame clones only, minus some. The profile shows a few hundred thousand clones, around nine tenths of them singletons. Specimen: peripheral blood. All receptors come from a man aged 60-69 years who had recovered from COVID-19.

The rearrangement links TRBV10-3 to TRBJ2-7; 8 nucleotides agree with TRBD2. Germline CDR1 and CDR2: ENHRY and SYGVKD. Trimming removed 10 bases from V and 3 bases from J; junction bases left unmatched: 8. The CDR3 consists of 13 residues. This chain's CDR3 is CASCTGTSYEQYF. In DNA, the CDR3 is TGTGCCAGCTGTACCGGGACTAGCTACGAGCAGTACTTC.

The chain is built from TRBV11-2 and TRBJ2-2; 7 bases align to TRBD2. Germline loops: CDR1 SGHAT, CDR2 FQNNGV. Trimming cost V 6 bases and J 1 base; bases outside gene matches: 8. The CDR3 consists of 16 residues. CDR3 in amino acids: CASRHLAVMNTGELFF. The CDR3 DNA reads TGTGCCAGCAGACACCTAGCGGTCATGAACACCGGGGAGCTGTTTTTT.

J is TRBJ1-3 and V is TRBV9; D is unclear. CDR1 and CDR2 (germline): SGDLS, YYNGEE. CDR3 length: 15 residues. The V end was cut by 0 bases, the J end by 7 bases, with 14 bases between. The DNA for the CDR3 is TGTGCCAGCAGCGTAGCTTTGGAGGGATACAACACCATATATTTT. This sequence encodes CASSVALEGYNTIYF.

The table lists this clone with a count of one. The J gene is TRBJ2-3, the V gene TRBV5-1, with TRBD1 as a possible D gene (6 bases). Trimming left V 1 base short and J 0 bases short, with 18 bases between. Germline lookup yields CDR1 SGHRS and CDR2 YFSETQ. This CDR3 contains 18 residues. CDR3 protein: CASSLSSLQGLSTDTQYF. The CDR3 nucleotides are TGCGCCAGCAGCTTGTCCTCCCTTCAGGGGCTTAGCACAGATACGCAGTATTTT. The whole variable domain, filled in from reference TRBV5-1 and TRBJ2-3, reads KAGVTQTPRYLIKTRGQQVTLSCSPISGHRSVSWYQQTPGQGLQFLFEYFSETQRNKGNFPGRFSGRQFSNSRSEMNVSTLELGDSALYLCASSLSSLQGLSTDTQYFGPGTRLTVL.

This chain links TRBV7-2 with TRBJ1-5; no reliable D call. V lost 5 bases and J lost 4, with 9 bases in between. In germline, CDR1 is SGHTA, CDR2 FQGNSA. The CDR3 runs to 13 residues. DNA of the CDR3: TGTGCCAGCAGCCGGTATAATAATCAGCCCCAGCATTTT. Its translation is CASSRYNNQPQHF.

The CDR3 DNA follows: TGTGCCAGCAGTGACTCGTTAGGACTAGCGGGAGTCCCAGATACGCAGTATTTT. Amino acid sequence: CASSDSLGLAGVPDTQYF. The chain couples TRBV6-4 to TRBJ2-3; 13 bases match TRBD2. V gave up 0 bases and J gave up 4 bases; unmatched junction bases: 7. Germline CDR1 and CDR2: MRHNA and SNTAGT. The CDR3 consists of 18 residues.

This clone was seen once. The J gene is TRBJ1-4, the V gene TRBV6-5; possible D gene TRBD1, 6 bases. V was cut by 7 bases and J by 0 bases, with 12 bases left in between. This CDR3 comprises 15 residues. Germline V lookup: CDR1 MNHEY, CDR2 SVGAGI. The DNA of the CDR3 is TGTGCCAGCACCTATACAGGGTCAACTAATGAAAAACTGTTTTTT. It yields the protein CASTYTGSTNEKLFF.

The rearrangement joins TRBV5-1 to TRBJ1-1, with D possibly TRBD1 on 6 matching bases. Germline assignment: CDR1 SGHRS and CDR2 YFSETQ. This CDR3 contains 15 residues. With 5 bases removed from V and 5 bases from J, the gap between germline ends came to 19 bases. The CDR3 protein is CASSRGGQGMTEAFF. CDR3 nucleotide sequence: TGCGCCAGCAGTCGGGGGGGCCAGGGTATGACTGAAGCTTTCTTT.

This chain uses TRBV2 with TRBJ2-1, with D possibly being TRBD2 (5 bases). Germline CDR1 reads SNHLY; CDR2 reads FYNNEI. V was shortened by 4 bases and J by 0 bases, with 10 bases between the two germline ends. The CDR3 extends over 15 amino acids. CDR3 in amino acids: CASSGVALSYNEQFF. CDR3 DNA sequence: TGTGCCAGCAGTGGAGTAGCGCTCTCCTACAATGAGCAGTTCTTC.

The CDR3 here is CASSPGTRQETQYF. CDR3 nucleotide sequence: TGTGCCAGCAGCCCCGGGACACGACAAGAGACCCAGTACTTC. The J gene is TRBJ2-5, the V gene TRBV5-4; the D gene is possibly TRBD1 (6 bases). This CDR3 has 14 residues. Germline loops: CDR1 SGHNT, CDR2 YYREEE (reference sequence). V lost 4 bases, J lost 2 bases, and 12 bases lay in between.

The chain recombines TRBV30 with TRBJ2-1; 7 bases align to TRBD2. Trimming at V came to 2 bases and at J to 3 bases, leaving 10 bases not matched to a gene. Germline V CDR1 and CDR2: GTSNPN, SVGIG (reference sequence). The CDR3 spans 16 residues. The CDR3 here is CAWSKQAGTLYNEQFF. The DNA for the CDR3 is TGTGCCTGGAGTAAACAAGCGGGGACCCTCTACAATGAGCAGTTCTTC.

The rearrangement uses TRBV7-9 and TRBJ1-1, with D maybe TRBD1 (5 bases). This CDR3 is 14 amino acids long. The V end lost 7 bases, the J end lost 0 bases, and 12 bases lay between the germline ends. Germline V gene data show CDR1 as SEHNR and CDR2 as FQNEAQ (reference sequence). The CDR3 region is CASTAGVLNTEAFF. In DNA, the CDR3 is TGTGCCAGCACCGCGGGGGTTTTGAACACTGAAGCTTTCTTT. Using reference TRBV7-9 and TRBJ1-1 for the parts outside the CDR3, the full variable domain is DTGVSQNPRHKITKRGQNVTFRCDPISEHNRLYWYRQTLGQGPEFLTYFQNEAQLEKSRLLSDRFSAERPKGSFSTLEIQRTEQGDSAMYLCASTAGVLNTEAFFGQGTRLTVV.

The rearrangement joins TRBV4-2 to TRBJ1-5; D is ambiguous. The CDR3 runs 15 residues. Germline assignment: CDR1 LGHNA and CDR2 YNFKEQ. V was shortened by 3 bases and J by 6 bases, with 15 bases between the two germline ends. CDR3 bases: TGTGCCAGCAGCCAGAGCACCCGTAGTACTCAGCCCCAGCATTTT. Its protein product is CASSQSTRSTQPQHF.

The rearrangement uses TRBV4-3 and TRBJ2-7, with D perhaps matching TRBD2 (6 bases). Trimming removed 3 bases at V and 0 bases at J, with 9 bases between. Germline CDR1 LGHNA, CDR2 YSLEER. This CDR3 comprises 14 residues. The CDR3 region is CASSQGLPSYEQYF. Here the CDR3 DNA reads TGCGCCAGCAGCCAGGGACTGCCCTCCTACGAGCAGTACTTC.

The V call is TRBV6-5, the J call TRBJ2-7, with 8 bases lining up with TRBD1. The V gene's germline CDR1 is MNHEY and CDR2 SVGAGI. The CDR3 length is 12 residues. With V trimmed by 6 bases and J by 6 bases, 4 bases remained unmatched. CDR3 nucleotides: TGTGCCAGCAGCCCGGACAGGGCCGAGCAGTACTTC. Translation: CASSPDRAEQYF.

The V call is TRBV7-2, the J call TRBJ1-4, with D possibly matching TRBD1 (5 bases). The V and J ends lost 5 bases and 8 bases respectively, with 15 bases between them. This CDR3 comprises 14 residues. The germline CDR1 and CDR2 sequences are SGHTA and FQGNSA. CDR3 protein: CASSTGGGLEKLFF. In DNA form, the CDR3 reads TGTGCCAGCAGCACCGGGGGGGGTCTAGAAAAACTGTTTTTT.

This clone was counted between two and nine times. The chain combines TRBV7-8 with TRBJ2-5; TRBD1 matches 8 bases. V shed 1 base and J 5 bases; nucleotides not matched to a gene: 9. Germline V gives CDR1 SGHVS, CDR2 FQNEAQ. The CDR3 contains 16 residues. CDR3 sequence (DNA): TGTGCCAGCAGCTTAGAGTTAGGCAGGGGGCGGGAGACCCAGTACTTC. Amino acid sequence: CASSLELGRGRETQYF.

The J gene is TRBJ2-4, the V gene TRBV5-4; 14 nucleotides match TRBD2. This CDR3 has 15 residues. Germline values: CDR1 SGHNT, CDR2 YYREEE (reference sequence). V lost 4 bases, J lost 5 bases, and 2 bases stayed unmatched. The DNA for the CDR3 is TGTGCCAGCAGCAGGGGACTAGCGGGAGAAAACATTCAGTACTTC. Protein: CASSRGLAGENIQYF.

This chain connects TRBV3-1 (or the pseudogene TRBV3-2) to TRBJ1-3, with D perhaps matching TRBD1 (6 bases). The V gene lost 5 bases and the J gene lost 3 bases, with 14 bases spanning the gap. Looked up from germline, CDR1 is LGHDT and CDR2 is YNNKEL (reference sequence). The CDR3 length is 15 residues. The CDR3: CASSSAGTNGNTIYF. The CDR3 nucleotides read TGTGCCAGCAGCAGTGCCGGGACAAATGGAAACACCATATATTTT.

The genes are TRBV7-2 and TRBJ2-5; 12 positions match TRBD2. The CDR3 is 17 amino acids. V gave up 3 bases and J gave up 4 bases; unmatched junction bases: 9. Germline V gene lookup returns CDR1 SGHTA and CDR2 FQGNSA. CDR3 protein: CASSFFPSGGARETQYF. As DNA, the CDR3 is TGTGCCAGCAGCTTCTTTCCTAGCGGGGGGGCCCGAGAGACCCAGTACTTC.

Comments on this clone: An end of the junction differs from the germline gene, which may be a read error. The chain uses TRBV10-3 and TRBJ2-7; D might be TRBD1 (6 bases). Germline CDR1 reads ENHRY; CDR2 reads SYGVKD. The CDR3 is made up of 12 amino acids. The CDR3 loop is CAISSGQRPILF. CDR3 sequence (DNA): TGTGCCATCAGTAGCGGACAGAGGCCTATCCTATTC.

This clone was seen a single time. The chain recombines TRBV19 with TRBJ1-5; 9 nucleotides agree with TRBD1. With V trimmed by 9 bases and J by 2 bases, 5 bases remained unmatched. CDR1 and CDR2 from the germline V gene are LNHDA and SQIVND (reference sequence). The CDR3 is 14 residues long. CDR3 amino acids: CASRDRVGNQPQHF. The CDR3 nucleotides are TGTGCCAGCCGGGACAGGGTTGGCAATCAGCCCCAGCATTTT.

The gene calls are TRBV7-6 and TRBJ1-5; 11 bases match TRBD1. Germline V gene sequence: CDR1 SGHVS, CDR2 FNYEAQ. V lost 5 bases, J lost 6 bases, and 9 bases stayed unmatched. CDR3 length: 16 amino acids. The CDR3: CASSPGGQGVTQPQHF. The DNA for the CDR3 is TGTGCCAGCAGCCCGGGGGGACAGGGGGTCACTCAGCCCCAGCATTTT.